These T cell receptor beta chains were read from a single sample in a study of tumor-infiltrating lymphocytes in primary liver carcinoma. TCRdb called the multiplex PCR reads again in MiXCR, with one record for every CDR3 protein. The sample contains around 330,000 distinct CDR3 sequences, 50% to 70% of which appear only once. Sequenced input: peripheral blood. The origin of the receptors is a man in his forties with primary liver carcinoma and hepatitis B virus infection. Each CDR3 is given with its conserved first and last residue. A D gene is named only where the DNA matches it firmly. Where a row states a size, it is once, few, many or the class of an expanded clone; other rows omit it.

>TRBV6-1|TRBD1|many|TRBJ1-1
CASRPGQGVTEAFF
TGTGCCAGCAGACCGGGGCAGGGGGTGACTGAAGCTTTCTTT
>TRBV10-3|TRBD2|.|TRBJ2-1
CAISEDESSGSHSSYNEQFF
TGTGCCATCAGTGAGGATGAGTCTAGCGGGAGTCACAGCTCCTACAATGAGCAGTTCTTC
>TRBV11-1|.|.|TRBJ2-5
CASSSSGPSMGQHF
TGTGCCAGCAGCTCGTCGGGACCCAGTATGGGCCAGCACTTC
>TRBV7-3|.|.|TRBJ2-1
CASSLNVQYNEQFF
TGTGCCAGCAGCTTAAACGTCCAATACAATGAGCAGTTCTTC
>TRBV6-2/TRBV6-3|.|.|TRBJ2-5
CASGPLRVDPGFPHYF
TGTGCCAGCGGCCCCCTTCGCGTCGATCCGGGTTTTCCCCATTACTTC
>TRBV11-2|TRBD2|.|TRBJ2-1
CASSSGTTGGVYNEQLF
TGTGCCAGCAGCTCTGGGACTACAGGAGGGGTGTACAATGAGCAGCTCTTC
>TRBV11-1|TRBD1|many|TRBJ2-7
CASSLPGTGDYEQYF
TGTGCCAGCAGCCTACCCGGGACAGGAGACTACGAGCAGTACTTC
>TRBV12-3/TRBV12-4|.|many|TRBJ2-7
CASSFSRLYEQYF
TGTGCCAGCAGTTTTAGCAGACTCTACGAGCAGTACTTC
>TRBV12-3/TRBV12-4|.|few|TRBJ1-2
CASSSGINGYTF
TGTGCCAGCAGTTCAGGGATCAATGGCTACACCTTC
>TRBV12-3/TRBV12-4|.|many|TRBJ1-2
CASSFSGINYGYTF
TGTGCCAGCAGTTTCTCTGGGATTAACTATGGCTACACCTTC
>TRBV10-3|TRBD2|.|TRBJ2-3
CAIRGTSGDTGTQYF
TGTGCCATCAGGGGGACTAGCGGAGACACAGGTACGCAGTATTTT
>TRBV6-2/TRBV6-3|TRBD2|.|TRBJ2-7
CASSYQGLAGRSYEQYF
TGTGCCAGCAGTTATCAGGGACTAGCGGGCCGCTCCTACGAGCAGTACTTC
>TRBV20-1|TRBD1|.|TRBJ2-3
CSALTHGQGVQDTQYF
TGCAGTGCTCTAACTCATGGACAGGGGGTACAAGATACGCAGTATTTT
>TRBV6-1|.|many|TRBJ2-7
CASTTVYEQYF
TGTGCCAGCACCACAGTCTACGAGCAGTACTTC
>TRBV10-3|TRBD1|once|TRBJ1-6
CAISRTGVVGSPLHF
TGTGCCATCAGTAGGACAGGGGTGGTAGGTTCACCCCTCCACTTT
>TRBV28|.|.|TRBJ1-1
CASSSHAGNTEAFF
TGTGCCAGCAGTTCCCATGCAGGGAACACTGAAGCTTTCTTT
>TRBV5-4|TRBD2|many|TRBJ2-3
CASSLGRGGGTDTQYF
TGTGCCAGCAGCTTGGGACGGGGGGGGGGCACAGATACGCAGTATTTT
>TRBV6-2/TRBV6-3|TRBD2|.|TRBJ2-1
CAGSYPSGRARDEQFF
TGTGCCGGCAGTTACCCAAGCGGGAGGGCGAGGGATGAGCAGTTCTTC
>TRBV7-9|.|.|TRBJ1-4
CTSGLTGFNEKLFF
TGTACCAGCGGGCTTACAGGTTTTAATGAAAAACTGTTTTTT
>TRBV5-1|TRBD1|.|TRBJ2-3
CASSAGQGTGTGTQYF
TGCGCCAGCAGCGCGGGACAGGGGACGGGCACAGGTACGCAGTATTTT
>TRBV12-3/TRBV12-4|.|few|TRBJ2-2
CASSNDGNPGELFF
TGTGCCAGCAGTAACGACGGGAACCCCGGGGAGCTGTTTTTT
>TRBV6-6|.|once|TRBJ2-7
CASSRGRDGQNFHEQYF
TGTGCCAGCAGCCGAGGCAGAGACGGACAGAATTTCCACGAGCAGTACTTC
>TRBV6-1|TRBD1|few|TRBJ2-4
CASTQGGKVNIQYF
TGTGCCAGCACTCAAGGGGGCAAAGTTAACATTCAGTACTTC
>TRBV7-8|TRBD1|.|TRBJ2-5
CARSLELGQGFLETQYF
TGTGCCAGGAGCTTGGAGCTCGGACAGGGGTTCCTAGAGACCCAGTACTTC
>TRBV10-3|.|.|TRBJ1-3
CAIRSGRGSGNTIYF
TGTGCCATCAGATCCGGACGGGGGTCTGGAAACACCATATATTTT
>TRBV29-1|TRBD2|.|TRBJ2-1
CSAGGAGTYNEQLF
TGCAGCGCTGGAGGAGCGGGAACCTACAATGAGCAGTTGTTC
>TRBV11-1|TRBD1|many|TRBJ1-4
CASSPGQGDEKLFF
TGTGCCAGCAGCCCGGGACAGGGAGATGAAAAACTGTTTTTT
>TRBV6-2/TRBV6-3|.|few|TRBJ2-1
CAGSPLNGAYNEQFF
TGTGCCGGCAGTCCCCTGAACGGAGCCTACAATGAGCAGTTCTTC
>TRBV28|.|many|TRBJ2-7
CASSNRRDYEQYF
TGTGCCAGCAGCAACAGGCGCGATTACGAGCAGTACTTC
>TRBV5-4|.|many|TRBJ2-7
CASSRDASSYEQYF
TGCGCCAGCAGCCGGGACGCGAGCTCCTACGAGCAGTACTTC
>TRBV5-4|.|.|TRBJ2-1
CASRPGRGNEQFF
TGTGCCAGCAGACCGGGCAGGGGCAATGAGCAGTTCTTC
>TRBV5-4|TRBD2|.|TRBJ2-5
CASSLGQGGETQYF
TGTGCCAGCAGCCTAGGGCAGGGAGGGGAGACCCAGTACTTC
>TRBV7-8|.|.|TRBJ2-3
CASSLEASRVTDTQYF
TGTGCCAGCAGCTTAGAGGCTTCAAGGGTCACAGATACGCAGTATTTT
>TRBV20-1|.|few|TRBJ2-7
CSASLPAADEQYF
TGCAGTGCTAGCCTCCCTGCCGCCGACGAGCAGTACTTC
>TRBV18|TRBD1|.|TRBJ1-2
CASSTGATYGYTF
TGTGCCAGCTCTACAGGGGCCACTTATGGCTACACCTTC
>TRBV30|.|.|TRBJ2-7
CALSGIYEQYF
TGTGCCTTGAGTGGGATTTACGAGCAGTACTTC
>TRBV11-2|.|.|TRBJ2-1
CASCLVPPPSSSWDEQFF
TGTGCCAGCTGCTTAGTCCCTCCTCCTAGTAGTAGTTGGGATGAGCAATTCTTC
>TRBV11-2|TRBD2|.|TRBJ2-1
CANSFRLAGVSYNEQFF
TGTGCCAACAGCTTCCGACTAGCGGGAGTGTCATACAATGAGCAGTTCTTC
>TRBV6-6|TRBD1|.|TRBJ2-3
CASMPGTGDYTQYF
TGTGCCAGCATGCCCGGGACAGGGGATTATACGCAGTATTTT
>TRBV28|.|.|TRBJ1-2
CASSLPQDYGYTF
TGTGCCAGCAGTTTGCCACAGGACTATGGCTACACCTTC
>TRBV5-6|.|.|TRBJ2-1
CASNPLGRPHRRNEPFF
TGTGCCAGCAACCCCCTCGGGCGGCCTCATCGAAGGAATGAGCCGTTCTTC
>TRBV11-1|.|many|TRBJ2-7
CASSSHAGFEQYF
TGTGCCAGCAGCTCCCACGCAGGTTTCGAGCAGTACTTC
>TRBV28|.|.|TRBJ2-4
CASTPGGPKNIQYF
TGTGCCAGCACCCCCGGGGGCCCCAAAAACATTCAGTACTTC
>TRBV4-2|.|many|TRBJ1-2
CASSQDLGTTAFNYGYTF
TGTGCCAGCAGCCAAGATCTCGGGACAACCGCGTTTAACTATGGCTACACCTTC
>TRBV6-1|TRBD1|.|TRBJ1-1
CASPRTIDRVGSEAFF
TGTGCCAGTCCCCGGACCATCGACAGGGTGGGGTCTGAAGCTTTCTTT
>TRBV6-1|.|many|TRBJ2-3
CASSERVYTDTQYF
TGTGCCAGCAGTGAAAGGGTATACACAGATACGCAGTATTTT
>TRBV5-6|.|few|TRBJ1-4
CASSLTTTNEKLFF
TGTGCCAGCAGCTTGACAACAACTAATGAAAAACTGTTTTTT
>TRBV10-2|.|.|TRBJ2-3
CTSRHTDTQYF
TGCACCAGCAGACACACAGATACACAGTATTTT
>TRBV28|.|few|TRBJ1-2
CASGEGLSGYTF
TGTGCCAGCGGGGAAGGCCTTTCCGGCTACACCTTC
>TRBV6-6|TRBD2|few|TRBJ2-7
CASSSLAGGSEQYF
TGTGCCAGCAGCTCACTAGCGGGAGGATCCGAGCAGTACTTC
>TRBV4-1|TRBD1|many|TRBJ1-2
CASSHRGQGTGYGYTF
TGCGCCAGCAGCCACCGTGGACAGGGGACGGGCTATGGCTACACCTTC
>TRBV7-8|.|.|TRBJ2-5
CASSLSPVSPQETQYF
TGTGCCAGCAGCTTATCCCCTGTGTCTCCGCAGGAGACCCAGTACTTC
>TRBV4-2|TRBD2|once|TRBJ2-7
CASSQAGLADSYDQYF
TGTGCCAGCAGCCAGGCGGGACTAGCGGACTCCTATGATCAGTACTTC
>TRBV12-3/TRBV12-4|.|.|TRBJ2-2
CASRNRNFTEELFF
TGTGCCAGCAGGAACCGGAACTTCACCGAGGAGCTGTTTTTT